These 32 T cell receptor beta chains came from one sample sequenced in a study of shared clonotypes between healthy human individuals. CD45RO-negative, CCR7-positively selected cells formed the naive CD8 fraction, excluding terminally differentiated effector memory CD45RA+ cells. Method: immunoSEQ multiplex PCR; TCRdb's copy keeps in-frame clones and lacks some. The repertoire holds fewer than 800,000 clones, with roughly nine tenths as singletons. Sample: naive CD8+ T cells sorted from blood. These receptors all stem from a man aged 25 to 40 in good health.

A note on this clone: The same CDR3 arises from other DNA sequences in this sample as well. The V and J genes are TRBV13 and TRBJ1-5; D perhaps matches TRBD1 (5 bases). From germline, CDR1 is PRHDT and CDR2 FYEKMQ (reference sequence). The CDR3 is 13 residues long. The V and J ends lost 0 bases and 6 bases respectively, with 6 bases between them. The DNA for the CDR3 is TGTGCCAGCAGCTTAGGGGGGGGTCAGCCCCAGCATTTT. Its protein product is CASSLGGGQPQHF.

The CDR3 protein is CASSYDYTQYF. The DNA of the CDR3 is TGTGCCAGCAGTTACGACTATACGCAGTATTTT. This chain joins TRBV6-5 and TRBJ2-3; D not certain. This CDR3 is built from 11 residues. Deletions cut 2 bases from V and 7 bases from J, with 4 bases between. Germline assignment: CDR1 MNHEY and CDR2 SVGAGI.

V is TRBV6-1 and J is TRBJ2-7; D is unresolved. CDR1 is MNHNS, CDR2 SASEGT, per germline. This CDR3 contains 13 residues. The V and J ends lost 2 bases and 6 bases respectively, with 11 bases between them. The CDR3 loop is CASSESLNGEQYF. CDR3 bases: TGTGCCAGCAGTGAAAGTTTGAACGGCGAGCAGTACTTC.

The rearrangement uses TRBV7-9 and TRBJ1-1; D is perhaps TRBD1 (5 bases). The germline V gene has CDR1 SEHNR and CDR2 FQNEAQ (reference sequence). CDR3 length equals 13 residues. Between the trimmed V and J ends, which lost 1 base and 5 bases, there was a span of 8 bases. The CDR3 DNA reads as TGTGCCAGCAGCTTAGTTCCAGGGACTGAAGCTTTCTTT. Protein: CASSLVPGTEAFF.

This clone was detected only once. CDR3 loop: CASSLGYRPYEQYF. CDR3 DNA sequence: TGTGCCAGCAGCTTAGGTTACAGACCCTACGAGCAGTACTTC. This sequence joins TRBV7-2 and TRBJ2-7; no clear D. The CDR3 is made up of 14 amino acids. The germline CDR1 and CDR2 sequences are SGHTA and FQGNSA. Trimming removed 1 base at V and 2 bases at J, with 9 bases between.

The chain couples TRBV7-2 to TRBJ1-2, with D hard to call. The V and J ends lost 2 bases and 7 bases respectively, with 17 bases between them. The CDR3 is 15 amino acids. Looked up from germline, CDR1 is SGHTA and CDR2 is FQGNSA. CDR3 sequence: CASSLFLRGPGGYTF. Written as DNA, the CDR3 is TGTGCCAGCAGCTTATTCCTCAGAGGGCCGGGTGGCTACACCTTC.

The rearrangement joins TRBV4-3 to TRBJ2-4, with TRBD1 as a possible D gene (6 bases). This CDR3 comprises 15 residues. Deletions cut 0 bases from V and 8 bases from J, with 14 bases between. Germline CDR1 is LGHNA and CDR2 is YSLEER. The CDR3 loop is CASSQDEAGVDIQYF. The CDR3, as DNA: TGCGCCAGCAGCCAAGATGAGGCAGGGGTGGACATTCAGTACTTC.

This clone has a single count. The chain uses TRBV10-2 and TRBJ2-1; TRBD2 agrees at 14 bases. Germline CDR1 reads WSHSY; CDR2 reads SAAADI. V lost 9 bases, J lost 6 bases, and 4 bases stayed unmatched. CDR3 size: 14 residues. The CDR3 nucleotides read TGCGCCAGTCCCGGGACTAGCGGGAGCAATGAGCAGTTCTTC. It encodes CASPGTSGSNEQFF.

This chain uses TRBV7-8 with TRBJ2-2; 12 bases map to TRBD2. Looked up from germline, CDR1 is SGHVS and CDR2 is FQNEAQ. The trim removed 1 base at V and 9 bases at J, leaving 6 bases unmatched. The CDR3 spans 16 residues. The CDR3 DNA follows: TGTGCCAGCAGCTTAGTGACTAGCGGGAGTTCCTGGGAGCTGTTTTTT. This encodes CASSLVTSGSSWELFF.

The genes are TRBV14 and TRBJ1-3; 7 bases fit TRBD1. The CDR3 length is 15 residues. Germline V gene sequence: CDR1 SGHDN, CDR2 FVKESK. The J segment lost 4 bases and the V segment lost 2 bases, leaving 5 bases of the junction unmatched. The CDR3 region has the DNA TGTGCCAGCAGCCAACGTGAGACAGGGGGAAACACCATATATTTT. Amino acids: CASSQRETGGNTIYF.

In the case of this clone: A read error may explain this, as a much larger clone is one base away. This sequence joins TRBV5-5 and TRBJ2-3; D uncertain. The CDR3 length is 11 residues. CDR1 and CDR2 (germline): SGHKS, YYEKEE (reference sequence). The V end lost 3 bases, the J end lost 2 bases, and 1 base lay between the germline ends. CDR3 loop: CASSYTDTQYF. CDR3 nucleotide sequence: TGTGCCAGCAGCTACACAGATACGCAGTATTTT.

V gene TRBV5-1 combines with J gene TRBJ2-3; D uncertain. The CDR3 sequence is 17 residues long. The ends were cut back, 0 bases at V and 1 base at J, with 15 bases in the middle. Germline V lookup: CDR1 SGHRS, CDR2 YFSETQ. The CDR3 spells CASSLEGPFSGTDTQYF. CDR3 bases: TGCGCCAGCAGCTTGGAGGGCCCTTTCTCCGGCACAGATACGCAGTATTTT.

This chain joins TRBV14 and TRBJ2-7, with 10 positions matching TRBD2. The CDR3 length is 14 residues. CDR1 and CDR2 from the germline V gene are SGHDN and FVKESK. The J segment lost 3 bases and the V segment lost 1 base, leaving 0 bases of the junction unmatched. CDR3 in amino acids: CASSQGTSGYEQYF. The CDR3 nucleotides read TGTGCCAGCAGCCAAGGGACTAGCGGCTACGAGCAGTACTTC. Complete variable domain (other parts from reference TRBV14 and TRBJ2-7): EAGVTQFPSHSVIEKGQTVTLRCDPISGHDNLYWYRRVMGKEIKFLLHFVKESKQDESGMPNNRFLAERTGGTYSTLKVQPAELEDSGVYFCASSQGTSGYEQYFGPGTRLTVT.

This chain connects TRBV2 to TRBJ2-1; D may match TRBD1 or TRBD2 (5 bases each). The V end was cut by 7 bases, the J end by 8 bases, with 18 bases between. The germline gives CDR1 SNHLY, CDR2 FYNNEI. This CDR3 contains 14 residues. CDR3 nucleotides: TGTGCCAGCACAGGGAGAGACGACGCGGATGAGCAGTTCTTC. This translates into CASTGRDDADEQFF. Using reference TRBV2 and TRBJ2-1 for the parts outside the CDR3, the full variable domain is EPEVTQTPSHQVTQMGQEVILRCVPISNHLYFYWYRQILGQKVEFLVSFYNNEISEKSEIFDDQFSVERPDGSNFTLKIRSTKLEDSAMYFCASTGRDDADEQFFGPGTRLTVL.

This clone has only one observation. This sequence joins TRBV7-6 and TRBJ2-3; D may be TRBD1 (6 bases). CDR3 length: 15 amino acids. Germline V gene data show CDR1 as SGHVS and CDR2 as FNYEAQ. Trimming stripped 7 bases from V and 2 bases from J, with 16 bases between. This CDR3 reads CASTARTAYTDTQYF. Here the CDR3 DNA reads TGTGCCAGCACAGCCAGGACAGCCTACACAGATACGCAGTATTTT. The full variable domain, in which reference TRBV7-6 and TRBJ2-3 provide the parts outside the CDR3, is GAGVSQSPRYKVTKRGQDVALRCDPISGHVSLYWYRQALGQGPEFLTYFNYEAQQDKSGLPNDRFSAERPEGSISTLTIQRTEQRDSAMYRCASTARTAYTDTQYFGPGTRLTVL.

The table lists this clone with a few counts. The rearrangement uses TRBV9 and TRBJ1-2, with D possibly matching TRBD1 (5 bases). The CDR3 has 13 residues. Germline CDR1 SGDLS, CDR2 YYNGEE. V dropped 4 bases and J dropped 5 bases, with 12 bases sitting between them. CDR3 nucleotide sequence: TGTGCCAGCAGCTATAGTGGGGGATATGGCTACACCTTC. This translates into CASSYSGGYGYTF.

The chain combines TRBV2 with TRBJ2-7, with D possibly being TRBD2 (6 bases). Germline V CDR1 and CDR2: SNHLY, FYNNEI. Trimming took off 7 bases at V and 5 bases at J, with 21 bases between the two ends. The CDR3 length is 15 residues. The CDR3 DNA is TGTGCCAGCACCCCCGGAGGGCTAGCAGAGAACGAGCAGTACTTC. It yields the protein CASTPGGLAENEQYF.

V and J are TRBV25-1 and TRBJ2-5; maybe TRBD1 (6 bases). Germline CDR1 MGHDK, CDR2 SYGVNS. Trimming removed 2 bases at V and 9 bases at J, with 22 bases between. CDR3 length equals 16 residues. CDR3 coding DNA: TGTGCCAGCAGTGAAACCCACGGACAGACCTACAGTCCCCAGTACTTC. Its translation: CASSETHGQTYSPQYF.

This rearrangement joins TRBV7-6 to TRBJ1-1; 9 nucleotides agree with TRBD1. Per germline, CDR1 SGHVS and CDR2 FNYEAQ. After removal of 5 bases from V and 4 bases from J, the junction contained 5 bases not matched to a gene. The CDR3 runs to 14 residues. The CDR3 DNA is TGTGCCAGCAGCGTGGACAGGGGCGGCACTGAAGCTTTCTTT. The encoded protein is CASSVDRGGTEAFF.

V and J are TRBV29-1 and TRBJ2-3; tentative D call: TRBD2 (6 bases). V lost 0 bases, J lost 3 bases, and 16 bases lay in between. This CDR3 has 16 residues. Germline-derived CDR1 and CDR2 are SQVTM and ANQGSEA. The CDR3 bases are TGCAGCGTTGAAGAAACGGAGGAGGGGCGGACAGATACGCAGTATTTT. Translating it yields CSVEETEEGRTDTQYF.

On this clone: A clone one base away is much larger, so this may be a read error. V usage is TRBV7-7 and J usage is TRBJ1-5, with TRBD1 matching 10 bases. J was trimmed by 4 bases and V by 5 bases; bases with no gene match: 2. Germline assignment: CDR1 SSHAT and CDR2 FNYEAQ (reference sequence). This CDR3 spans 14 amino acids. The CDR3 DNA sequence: TGTGCCAGCAGCCCGGACAGGGGGAATCAGCCCCAGCATTTT. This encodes CASSPDRGNQPQHF. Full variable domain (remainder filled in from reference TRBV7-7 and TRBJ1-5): GAGVSQSPRYKVTKRGQDVTLRCDPISSHATLYWYQQALGQGPEFLTYFNYEAQPDKSGLPSDRFSAERPEGSISTLTIQRTEQRDSAMYRCASSPDRGNQPQHFGDGTRLSIL.

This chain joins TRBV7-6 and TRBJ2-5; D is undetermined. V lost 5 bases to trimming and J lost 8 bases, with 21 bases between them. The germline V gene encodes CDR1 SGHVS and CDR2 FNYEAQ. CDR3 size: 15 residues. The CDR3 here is CASSPASPSKRTQYF. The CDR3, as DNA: TGTGCCAGCAGCCCCGCCAGTCCCAGCAAGAGAACCCAGTACTTC.

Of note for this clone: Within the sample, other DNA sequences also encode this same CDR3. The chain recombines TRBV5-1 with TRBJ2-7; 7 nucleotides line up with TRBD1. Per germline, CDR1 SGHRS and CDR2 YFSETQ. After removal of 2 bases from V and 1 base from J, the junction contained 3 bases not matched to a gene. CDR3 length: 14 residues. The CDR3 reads CASSLEGASYEQYF. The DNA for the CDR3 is TGCGCCAGCAGCTTAGAGGGGGCATCCTACGAGCAGTACTTC.

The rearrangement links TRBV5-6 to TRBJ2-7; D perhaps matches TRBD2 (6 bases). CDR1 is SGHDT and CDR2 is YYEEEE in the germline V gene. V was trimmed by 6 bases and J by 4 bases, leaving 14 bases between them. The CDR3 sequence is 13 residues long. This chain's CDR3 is CASTSVGVYEQYF. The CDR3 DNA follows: TGTGCCAGCACTAGCGTTGGGGTTTACGAGCAGTACTTC.

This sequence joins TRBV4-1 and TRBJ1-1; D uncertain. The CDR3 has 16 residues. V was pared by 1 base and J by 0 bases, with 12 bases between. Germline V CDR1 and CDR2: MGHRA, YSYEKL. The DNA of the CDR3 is TGCGCCAGCAGCCAAGTTTGGACTTTAGTGAACACTGAAGCTTTCTTT. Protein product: CASSQVWTLVNTEAFF.

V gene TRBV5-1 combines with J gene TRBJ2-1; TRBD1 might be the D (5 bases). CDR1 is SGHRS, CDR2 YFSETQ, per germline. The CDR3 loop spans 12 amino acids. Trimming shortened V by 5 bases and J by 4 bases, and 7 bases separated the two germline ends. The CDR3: CASRDRYNEQFF. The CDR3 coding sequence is TGCGCCAGCAGAGACAGATACAATGAGCAGTTCTTC.

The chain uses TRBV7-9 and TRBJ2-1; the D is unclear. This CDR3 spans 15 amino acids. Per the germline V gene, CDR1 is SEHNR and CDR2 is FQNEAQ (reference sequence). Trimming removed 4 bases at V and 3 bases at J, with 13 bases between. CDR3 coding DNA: TGTGCCAGCAGCTCGCCCCGGGCCAGCTACAATGAGCAGTTCTTC. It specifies CASSSPRASYNEQFF.

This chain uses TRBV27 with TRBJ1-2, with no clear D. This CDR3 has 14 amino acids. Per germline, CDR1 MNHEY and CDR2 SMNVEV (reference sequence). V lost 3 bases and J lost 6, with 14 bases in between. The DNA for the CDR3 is TGTGCCAGCAGTTTTCAAGGGAATATGAATGGCTACACCTTC. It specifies CASSFQGNMNGYTF.

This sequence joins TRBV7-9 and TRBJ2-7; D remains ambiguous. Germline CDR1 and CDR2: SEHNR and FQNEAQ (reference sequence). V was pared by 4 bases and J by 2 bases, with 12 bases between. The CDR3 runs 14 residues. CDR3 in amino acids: CASSWTEKTYEQYF. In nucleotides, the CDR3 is TGTGCCAGCAGCTGGACGGAGAAAACCTACGAGCAGTACTTC.

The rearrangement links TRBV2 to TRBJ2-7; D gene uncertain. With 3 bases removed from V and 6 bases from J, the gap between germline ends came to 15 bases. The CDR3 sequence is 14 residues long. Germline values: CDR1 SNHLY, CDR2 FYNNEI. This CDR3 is CASSDRHETFEQYF. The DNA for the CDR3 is TGTGCCAGCAGTGATCGTCACGAGACCTTCGAGCAGTACTTC. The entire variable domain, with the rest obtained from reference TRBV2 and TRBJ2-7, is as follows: EPEVTQTPSHQVTQMGQEVILRCVPISNHLYFYWYRQILGQKVEFLVSFYNNEISEKSEIFDDQFSVERPDGSNFTLKIRSTKLEDSAMYFCASSDRHETFEQYFGPGTRLTVT.

The CDR3 spells CASSPPEGRESPLSYNEQFF. The CDR3 DNA follows: TGTGCCAGCAGCCCCCCTGAGGGGCGGGAGAGCCCCCTCTCCTACAATGAGCAGTTCTTC. This rearrangement joins TRBV5-8 to TRBJ2-1; 7 nucleotides align to TRBD2. The CDR3 extends over 20 amino acids. CDR1 SGHTS and CDR2 YDEGEE come from the germline V gene. Unmatched junction bases numbered 19, after V lost 4 bases and J lost 0 bases.

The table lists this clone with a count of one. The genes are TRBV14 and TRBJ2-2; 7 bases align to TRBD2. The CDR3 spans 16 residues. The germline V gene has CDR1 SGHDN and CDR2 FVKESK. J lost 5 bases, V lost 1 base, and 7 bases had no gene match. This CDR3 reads CASSQVAGAGTGELFF. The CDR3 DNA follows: TGTGCCAGCAGCCAAGTGGCGGGAGCAGGGACCGGGGAGCTGTTTTTT.